These 2 T cell receptor beta chains originate from one sample sequenced in a study of radiotherapy plus CTLA-4 blockade in lung cancer. Profiling relied on immunoSEQ multiplex PCR, and the TCRdb table lists in-frame clones only, not all of them. The data show about 62,000 clones, roughly four fifths seen once. The material was peripheral blood, obtained from a patient treated with radiotherapy plus ipilimumab. These receptors originate from a human donor with non-small cell lung cancer who had a complete response to radiotherapy plus ipilimumab.

This clone is medium-sized within its sample. The V gene is TRBV30, the J gene TRBJ1-1, with a possible D match to TRBD1 (5 bases). V was shortened by 4 bases and J by 3 bases, with 12 bases between the two germline ends. The CDR3 contains 13 residues. Germline V gene lookup returns CDR1 GTSNPN and CDR2 SVGIG (reference sequence). CDR3 protein: CAWNLGGDTEAFF. In DNA form, the CDR3 reads TGTGCCTGGAACCTAGGAGGGGACACTGAAGCTTTCTTT.

CDR3 in DNA: TGTGCCAGCAGCTTAAGGGGTTGGTCCTACAATGAGCAGTTCTTC. As protein: CASSLRGWSYNEQFF. The chain joins TRBV11-2 to TRBJ2-1, with D possibly being TRBD1 (5 bases). The length of the CDR3 is 15 residues. Deletions cut 2 bases from V and 1 base from J, with 9 bases between. CDR1 and CDR2 (germline): SGHAT, FQNNGV. Complete variable domain (other parts from reference TRBV11-2 and TRBJ2-1): EAGVAQSPRYKIIEKRQSVAFWCNPISGHATLYWYQQILGQGPKLLIQFQNNGVVDDSQLPKDRFSAERLKGVDSTLKIQPAKLEDSAVYLCASSLRGWSYNEQFFGPGTRLTVL.